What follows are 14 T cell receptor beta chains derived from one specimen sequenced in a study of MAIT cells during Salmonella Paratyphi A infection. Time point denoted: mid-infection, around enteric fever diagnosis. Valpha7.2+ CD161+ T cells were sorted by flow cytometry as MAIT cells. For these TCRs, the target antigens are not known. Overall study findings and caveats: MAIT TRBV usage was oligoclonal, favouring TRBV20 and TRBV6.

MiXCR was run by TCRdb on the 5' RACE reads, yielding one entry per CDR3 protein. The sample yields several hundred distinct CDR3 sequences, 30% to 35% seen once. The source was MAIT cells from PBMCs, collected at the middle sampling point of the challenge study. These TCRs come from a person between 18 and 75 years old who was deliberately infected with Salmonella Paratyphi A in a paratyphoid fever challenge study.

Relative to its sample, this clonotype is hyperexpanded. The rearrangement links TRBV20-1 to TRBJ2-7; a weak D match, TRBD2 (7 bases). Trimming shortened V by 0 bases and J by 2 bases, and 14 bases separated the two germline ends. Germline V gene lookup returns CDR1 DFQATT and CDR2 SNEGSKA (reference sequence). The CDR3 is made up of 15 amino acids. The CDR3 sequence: CSARDPREGAYEQYF. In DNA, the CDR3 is TGCAGTGCTAGAGATCCGAGGGAGGGGGCCTACGAGCAGTACTTC.

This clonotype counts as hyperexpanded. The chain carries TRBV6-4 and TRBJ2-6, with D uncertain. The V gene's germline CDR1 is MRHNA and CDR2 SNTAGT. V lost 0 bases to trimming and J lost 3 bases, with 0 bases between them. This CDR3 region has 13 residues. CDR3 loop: CASSDSGANVLTF. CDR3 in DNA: TGTGCCAGCAGTGACTCTGGGGCCAACGTCCTGACTTTC.

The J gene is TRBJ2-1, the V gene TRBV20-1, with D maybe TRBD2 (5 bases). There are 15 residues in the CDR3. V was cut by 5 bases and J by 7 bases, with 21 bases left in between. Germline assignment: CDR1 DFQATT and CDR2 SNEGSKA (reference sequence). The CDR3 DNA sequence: TGCAGTGCTTCTTCGACTATTAAGGTTCCAAATGAGCAGTTCTTC. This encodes CSASSTIKVPNEQFF.

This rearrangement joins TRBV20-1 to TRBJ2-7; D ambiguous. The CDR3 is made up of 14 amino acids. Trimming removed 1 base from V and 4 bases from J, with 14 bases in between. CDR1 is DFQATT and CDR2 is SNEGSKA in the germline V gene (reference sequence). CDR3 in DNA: TGCAGTGCTAGAGTGTTGGGGTCCGAGTACGAGCAGTACTTC. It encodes CSARVLGSEYEQYF.

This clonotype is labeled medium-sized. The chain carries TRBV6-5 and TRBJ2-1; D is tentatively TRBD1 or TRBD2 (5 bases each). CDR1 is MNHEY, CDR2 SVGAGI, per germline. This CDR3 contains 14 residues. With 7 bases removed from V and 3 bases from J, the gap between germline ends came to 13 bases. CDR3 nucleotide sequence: TGTGCCAGCACCCCCGGGACCGACTACAATGAGCAGTTCTTC. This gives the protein CASTPGTDYNEQFF.

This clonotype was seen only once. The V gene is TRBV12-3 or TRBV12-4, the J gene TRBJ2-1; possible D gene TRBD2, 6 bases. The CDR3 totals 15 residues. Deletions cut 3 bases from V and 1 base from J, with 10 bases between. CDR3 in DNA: TGTGCCAGCAGTTTCGGGGGAGCGTCCTACAATGAGCAGTTCTTC. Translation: CASSFGGASYNEQFF.

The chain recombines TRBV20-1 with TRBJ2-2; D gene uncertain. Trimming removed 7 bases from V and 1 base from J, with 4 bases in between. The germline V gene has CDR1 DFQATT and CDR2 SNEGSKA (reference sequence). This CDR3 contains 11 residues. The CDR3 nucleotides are TGCAGTGTGGGGAACACCGGGGAGCTGTTTTTT. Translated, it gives CSVGNTGELFF.

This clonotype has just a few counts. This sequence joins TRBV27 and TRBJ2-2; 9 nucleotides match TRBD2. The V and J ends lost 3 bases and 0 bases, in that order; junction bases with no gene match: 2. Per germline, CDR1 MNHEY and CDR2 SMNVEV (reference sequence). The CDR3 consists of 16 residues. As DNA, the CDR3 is TGTGCCAGCAGTTTGCCTAGCGGGACGAACACCGGGGAGCTGTTTTTT. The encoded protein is CASSLPSGTNTGELFF.

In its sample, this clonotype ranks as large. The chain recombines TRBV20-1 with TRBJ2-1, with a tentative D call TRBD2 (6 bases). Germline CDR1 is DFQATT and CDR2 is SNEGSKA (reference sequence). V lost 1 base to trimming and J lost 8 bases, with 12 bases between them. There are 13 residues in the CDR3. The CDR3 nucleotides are TGCAGTGCTAGAGTGCGGGAATCAGATGAGCAGTTCTTC. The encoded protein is CSARVRESDEQFF.

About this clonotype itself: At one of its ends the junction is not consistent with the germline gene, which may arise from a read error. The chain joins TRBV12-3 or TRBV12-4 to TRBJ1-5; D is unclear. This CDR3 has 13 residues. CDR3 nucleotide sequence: TGTACCAGCACCCTAGGCGGGAATCAGCCCCAGCATTTT. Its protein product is CTSTLGGNQPQHF.

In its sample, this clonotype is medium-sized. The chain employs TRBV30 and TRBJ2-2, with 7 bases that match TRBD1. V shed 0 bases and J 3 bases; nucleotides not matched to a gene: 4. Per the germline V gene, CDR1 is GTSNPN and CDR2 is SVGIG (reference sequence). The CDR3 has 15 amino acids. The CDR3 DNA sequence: TGTGCCTGGAGTGTACCTGGGACAGACACCGGGGAGCTGTTTTTT. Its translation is CAWSVPGTDTGELFF.

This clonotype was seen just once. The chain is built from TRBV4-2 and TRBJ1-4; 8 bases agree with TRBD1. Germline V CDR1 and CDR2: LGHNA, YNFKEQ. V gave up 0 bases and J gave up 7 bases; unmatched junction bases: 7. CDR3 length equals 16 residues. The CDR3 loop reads CASSQEGGTGGEKLFF. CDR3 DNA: TGTGCCAGCAGCCAAGAGGGTGGCACAGGGGGTGAAAAACTGTTTTTT.

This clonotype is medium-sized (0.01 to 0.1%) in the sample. The CDR3, as DNA: TGCAGTGCTAGAGACCAGCGGGAGTTCGATGAGCAGTTCTTC. Its protein is CSARDQREFDEQFF. The J gene is TRBJ2-1, the V gene TRBV20-1; 8 nucleotides align to TRBD2. Germline V gene data show CDR1 as DFQATT and CDR2 as SNEGSKA (reference sequence). The CDR3 is 14 amino acids. V dropped 0 bases and J dropped 8; count of bases not matched to a gene: 6.

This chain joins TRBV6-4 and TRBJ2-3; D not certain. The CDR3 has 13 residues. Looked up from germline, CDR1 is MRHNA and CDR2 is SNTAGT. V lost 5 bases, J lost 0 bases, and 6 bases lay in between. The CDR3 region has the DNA TGTGCCAGCAGTCCTGGGAGCACAGATACGCAGTATTTT. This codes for CASSPGSTDTQYF.